These 30 T cell receptor beta chains were sequenced from one sample in a study of blood T cell repertoires in COVID-19. Sequencing was performed with immunoSEQ multiplex PCR; in TCRdb, only in-frame clones are kept and a portion is missing. The sample shows over 250,000 clones, over 80% of them seen only once. The material sequenced was peripheral blood. Receptors originate from a woman in her fifties or sixties with COVID-19, enrolled during active disease.

The chain recombines TRBV29-1 with TRBJ2-1; 7 bases are shared with TRBD1. V shed 6 bases, J shed 8 bases, and the junction held 7 bases outside the gene matches. Germline loops: CDR1 SQVTM, CDR2 ANQGSEA. The CDR3 runs 12 residues. CDR3 sequence: CSVGKGAHEQFF. CDR3 DNA: TGCAGCGTCGGTAAGGGGGCGCATGAGCAGTTCTTC.

The chain employs TRBV19 and TRBJ2-1, with 11 bases that match TRBD2. V lost 3 bases and J lost 3; bases outside the gene matches: 10. There are 18 residues in the CDR3. Germline V gene lookup returns CDR1 LNHDA and CDR2 SQIVND (reference sequence). In DNA form, the CDR3 reads TGTGCCAGTAGTATCCAGGGCGGTGGGACTAGCGGCTACAATGAGCAGTTCTTC. The encoded protein is CASSIQGGGTSGYNEQFF.

V is TRBV13 and J is TRBJ2-7, with 10 nucleotides matching TRBD1. Trimming cost V 3 bases and J 4 bases; bases outside gene matches: 9. Germline V gives CDR1 PRHDT, CDR2 FYEKMQ (reference sequence). The CDR3 has 16 residues. Written as DNA, the CDR3 is TGTGCCAGCAGCTTCCACTCCGGGACAGGGGTTTACGAGCAGTACTTC. This gives the protein CASSFHSGTGVYEQYF.

The V gene is TRBV7-8, the J gene TRBJ2-2, with D hard to call. This CDR3 has 13 amino acids. Germline loops: CDR1 SGHVS, CDR2 FQNEAQ. Trimming took 5 bases from V and 4 from J, leaving 8 bases between them. The CDR3 loop is CASSPGRTGELFF. The CDR3 nucleotides read TGTGCCAGCAGCCCAGGCCGCACCGGGGAGCTGTTTTTT.

V is TRBV9 and J is TRBJ1-5; no reliable D call. Germline V CDR1 and CDR2: SGDLS, YYNGEE. The CDR3 has 17 amino acids. Trimming stripped 3 bases from V and 0 bases from J, with 16 bases between. The CDR3 here is CASSAPPERPSNQPQHF. The CDR3 DNA sequence: TGTGCCAGCAGCGCCCCACCAGAGCGTCCTAGCAATCAGCCCCAGCATTTT.

J is TRBJ2-7 and V is TRBV27; 8 bases are a match to TRBD1. The CDR3 is 15 residues long. CDR1 MNHEY and CDR2 SMNVEV come from the germline V gene (reference sequence). Unmatched junction bases numbered 12, after V lost 5 bases and J lost 6 bases. CDR3 bases: TGTGCCAGCAGTCCTCTTGTGAACAGGGGGGCCGAGCAGTACTTC. It translates to CASSPLVNRGAEQYF.

The chain is built from TRBV27 and TRBJ2-7; 10 nucleotides match TRBD2. From germline, CDR1 is MNHEY and CDR2 SMNVEV (reference sequence). V lost 5 bases to trimming and J lost 2 bases; unmatched junction nucleotides: 3. This CDR3 region has 14 residues. The CDR3 bases are TGTGCCAGCAGTCGAAGCGGGAGGGCCTACGAGCAGTACTTC. Its protein product is CASSRSGRAYEQYF.

The J gene is TRBJ2-7, the V gene TRBV30, with a tentative D call TRBD2 (5 bases). From germline, CDR1 is GTSNPN and CDR2 SVGIG (reference sequence). The CDR3 has 13 residues. Trimming left V 0 bases short and J 3 bases short, with 9 bases between. CDR3 sequence reads: CAWSVSGNYEQYF. CDR3 nucleotide sequence: TGTGCCTGGAGTGTTTCGGGGAACTACGAGCAGTACTTC.

The chain carries TRBV15 and TRBJ2-1, with 8 bases matching TRBD2. Trimming removed 5 bases from V and 0 bases from J; junction bases left unmatched: 3. The CDR3 sequence is 15 residues long. Germline lookup yields CDR1 LNHNV and CDR2 YYDKDF (reference sequence). CDR3 protein: CATSLTSGSYNEQFF. The CDR3 DNA sequence: TGTGCCACCAGCCTTACTAGCGGCTCCTACAATGAGCAGTTCTTC. Full variable domain (outside the CDR3, taken from reference TRBV15 and TRBJ2-1): DAMVIQNPRYQVTQFGKPVTLSCSQTLNHNVMYWYQQKSSQAPKLLFHYYDKDFNNEADTPDNFQSRRPNTSFCFLDIRSPGLGDTAMYLCATSLTSGSYNEQFFGPGTRLTVL.

This chain links TRBV10-3 with TRBJ1-6; 9 positions agree with TRBD1. J lost 7 bases, V lost 4 bases, and 5 bases had no gene match. The CDR3 has 15 residues. Germline CDR1 reads ENHRY; CDR2 reads SYGVKD. CDR3 DNA sequence: TGTGCCATCAGTGGCCGGACAGGGGACAATTCACCCCTCCACTTT. This gives the protein CAISGRTGDNSPLHF.

This clone was counted once. V is TRBV5-1 and J is TRBJ2-7, with D unclear. There are 13 residues in the CDR3. Deletions cut 3 bases from V and 3 bases from J, with 10 bases between. In germline, CDR1 is SGHRS, CDR2 YFSETQ. CDR3 bases: TGCGCCAGCAGCTACCAAACAGACTACGAGCAGTACTTC. Translating gives CASSYQTDYEQYF.

The chain joins TRBV18 to TRBJ2-7; 9 nucleotides agree with TRBD1. The V gene end was trimmed by 3 bases and the J gene end by 3 bases; junction bases not matched to a gene: 6. The CDR3 is 15 amino acids. Germline loops: CDR1 KGHSH, CDR2 LQKENI. CDR3 in amino acids: CASSPPGQGGYEQYF. CDR3 coding DNA: TGTGCCAGCTCACCCCCGGGACAGGGAGGCTACGAGCAGTACTTC.

The chain combines TRBV4-3 with TRBJ2-3; possibly TRBD2 for D (6 bases). From germline, CDR1 is LGHNA and CDR2 YSLEER. With 0 bases removed from V and 2 bases from J, the gap between germline ends came to 12 bases. The CDR3 covers 16 residues. The CDR3 loop is CASSQDLGGITDTQYF. The CDR3 coding sequence is TGCGCCAGCAGCCAAGATCTCGGGGGTATCACAGATACGCAGTATTTT.

About this clone: The sample holds other DNA sequences that translate to the same CDR3. This rearrangement joins TRBV20-1 to TRBJ1-4; possibly TRBD1 for D (6 bases). Trimming removed 5 bases from V and 6 bases from J, with 7 bases in between. CDR1 and CDR2 (germline): DFQATT, SNEGSKA (reference sequence). CDR3 length: 11 amino acids. CDR3 protein: CSAWTDEKLFF. In nucleotides, the CDR3 is TGCAGTGCTTGGACAGATGAAAAACTGTTTTTT.

This chain uses TRBV7-8 with TRBJ2-2, with D perhaps TRBD2 (7 bases). Germline CDR1 and CDR2: SGHVS and FQNEAQ. V dropped 4 bases and J dropped 6 bases, with 30 bases sitting between them. The CDR3 has 20 amino acids. The CDR3, as DNA: TGTGCCAGCAGCTCGAGATATAGGGGGGGAGGCGGGAGATTTCCCGGGGAGCTGTTTTTT. Its translation is CASSSRYRGGGGRFPGELFF. Full variable domain (missing parts from reference TRBV7-8 and TRBJ2-2): GAGVSQSPRYKVAKRGQDVALRCDPISGHVSLFWYQQALGQGPEFLTYFQNEAQLDKSGLPSDRFFAERPEGSVSTLKIQRTQQEDSAVYLCASSSRYRGGGGRFPGELFFGEGSRLTVL.

The chain joins TRBV18 to TRBJ1-6; weak D call: TRBD1 (6 bases). Trimming took off 3 bases at V and 0 bases at J, with 9 bases between the two ends. The germline V gene has CDR1 KGHSH and CDR2 LQKENI. This CDR3 has 16 residues. The DNA for the CDR3 is TGTGCCAGCTCACCCAGGACAGTCTCCTATAATTCACCCCTCCACTTT. Translation gives CASSPRTVSYNSPLHF.

The rearrangement joins TRBV7-9 to TRBJ2-2; D is perhaps TRBD2 (5 bases). The CDR3 is 13 amino acids. The ends were cut back, 2 bases at V and 7 bases at J, with 8 bases in the middle. The V gene's germline CDR1 is SEHNR and CDR2 FQNEAQ (reference sequence). The CDR3 sequence: CASSLIGIGELFF. The CDR3 region has the DNA TGTGCCAGCAGCTTAATCGGGATCGGGGAGCTGTTTTTT.

The chain employs TRBV5-1 and TRBJ2-2; TRBD1 matches at 7 bases. Trimming cost V 0 bases and J 2 bases; bases outside gene matches: 1. The CDR3 has 15 amino acids. Germline V gene lookup returns CDR1 SGHRS and CDR2 YFSETQ. CDR3 coding DNA: TGCGCCAGCAGCTTGGAGGGGGCAAACACCGGGGAGCTGTTTTTT. Amino acid sequence: CASSLEGANTGELFF.

CDR3 in DNA: TGTGCCAGCAGTGCGTCCAGGGGCTTATCCATGAACACTGAAGCTTTCTTT. It specifies CASSASRGLSMNTEAFF. The chain links TRBV6-1 to TRBJ1-1; TRBD1 might be the D (6 bases). The CDR3 spans 17 residues. Germline V gives CDR1 MNHNS, CDR2 SASEGT. The V end was cut by 4 bases, the J end by 0 bases, with 18 bases between.

This sequence joins TRBV7-7 and TRBJ2-3, with 15 bases lining up with TRBD2. CDR3 length: 16 residues. Germline CDR1 SSHAT, CDR2 FNYEAQ (reference sequence). J gave up 6 bases and V 5 bases, and 6 bases lay outside the gene matches. CDR3 region: CASSPGLAGGVDTQYF. The CDR3 nucleotides are TGTGCCAGCAGCCCTGGACTAGCGGGAGGGGTGGATACGCAGTATTTT.

V usage is TRBV7-3 and J usage is TRBJ2-7; 11 bases agree with TRBD2. J lost 3 bases, V lost 4 bases, and 2 bases had no gene match. Germline V gives CDR1 SGHTA, CDR2 FQGTGA. The CDR3 loop spans 14 amino acids. CDR3 sequence (DNA): TGTGCCAGCAGCTCCGGGACTAGCGGCTACGAGCAGTACTTC. Its protein product is CASSSGTSGYEQYF.

V is TRBV7-9 and J is TRBJ2-1; TRBD2 matches 14 bases. J lost 8 bases, V lost 5 bases, and 5 bases had no gene match. The V gene's germline CDR1 is SEHNR and CDR2 FQNEAQ (reference sequence). The length of the CDR3 is 15 residues. The CDR3 DNA reads TGTGCCAGCAGCCCGGGACTAGCGGGAGTCGATGAGCAGTTCTTC. It is translated as CASSPGLAGVDEQFF.

The chain combines TRBV6-2 or TRBV6-3 with TRBJ2-3; 8 bases match TRBD1. The CDR3 runs 16 residues. V gave up 2 bases and J gave up 1 base; unmatched junction bases: 5. CDR1 MNHEY and CDR2 SVGEGT come from the germline V gene. CDR3 nucleotides: TGTGCCAGCAGTTACACAGGGGGTTCGGGCACAGATACGCAGTATTTT. It yields the protein CASSYTGGSGTDTQYF.

This clone was observed a handful of times. The genes are TRBV11-2 and TRBJ1-3, with 7 positions matching TRBD1. CDR1 and CDR2 from the germline V gene are SGHAT and FQNNGV. J gave up 4 bases and V 4 bases, and 13 bases lay outside the gene matches. This CDR3 contains 17 residues. The CDR3 loop is CASSSTQGTFFGNTIYF. The CDR3 DNA reads as TGTGCCAGCAGCTCCACACAGGGGACCTTCTTCGGAAACACCATATATTTT.

The rearrangement uses TRBV6-5 and TRBJ2-2; a possible D gene is TRBD1 (5 bases). The CDR3 runs 14 residues. V lost 6 bases and J 1 base, leaving 9 bases between the germline ends. Germline V lookup: CDR1 MNHEY, CDR2 SVGAGI. Here the CDR3 DNA reads TGTGCCAGCAGCCTAGGACAGAACACCGGGGAGCTGTTTTTT. Protein product: CASSLGQNTGELFF.

V gene TRBV7-8 combines with J gene TRBJ2-7; the match to TRBD1 covers 12 bases. CDR1 is SGHVS and CDR2 is FQNEAQ in the germline V gene. The CDR3 covers 15 residues. J was trimmed by 6 bases and V by 5 bases; bases with no gene match: 8. The CDR3 sequence: CASSPPGQGAFEQYF. The CDR3 nucleotides read TGTGCCAGCAGCCCTCCGGGACAGGGGGCTTTCGAGCAGTACTTC.

This clone occurred once. The chain links TRBV7-2 to TRBJ2-1; 11 nucleotides line up with TRBD2. CDR1 and CDR2 (germline): SGHTA, FQGNSA. The CDR3 covers 16 residues. The J segment lost 6 bases and the V segment lost 6 bases, leaving 10 bases of the junction unmatched. The CDR3 sequence is CASRFLGTSGINEQFF. CDR3 sequence (DNA): TGTGCCAGCAGATTTCTGGGGACTAGCGGAATCAATGAGCAGTTCTTC.

This chain connects TRBV18 to TRBJ2-2; 7 bases agree with TRBD2. The CDR3 extends over 14 amino acids. V lost 5 bases to trimming and J lost 7 bases; unmatched junction nucleotides: 7. In germline, CDR1 is KGHSH, CDR2 LQKENI. CDR3 in amino acids: CASSTLKRDGELFF. The CDR3 coding sequence is TGTGCCAGCTCAACTCTAAAGCGGGACGGGGAGCTGTTTTTT.

J is TRBJ2-2 and V is TRBV20-1; D unclear. The CDR3 covers 15 residues. V was cut by 3 bases and J by 1 base, with 12 bases left in between. Germline CDR1 and CDR2: DFQATT and SNEGSKA (reference sequence). The CDR3 here is CSASLRVENTGELFF. DNA of the CDR3: TGCAGTGCTAGTCTAAGAGTCGAGAACACCGGGGAGCTGTTTTTT.

This chain uses TRBV7-9 with TRBJ2-7, with D possibly matching TRBD2 (6 bases). CDR1 and CDR2 (germline): SEHNR, FQNEAQ (reference sequence). Between the trimmed V and J ends, which lost 2 bases and 4 bases, there was a span of 9 bases. The CDR3 loop spans 13 amino acids. The CDR3 sequence is CASSLYAGYEQYF. Here the CDR3 DNA reads TGTGCCAGCAGCTTATACGCGGGGTACGAGCAGTACTTC.